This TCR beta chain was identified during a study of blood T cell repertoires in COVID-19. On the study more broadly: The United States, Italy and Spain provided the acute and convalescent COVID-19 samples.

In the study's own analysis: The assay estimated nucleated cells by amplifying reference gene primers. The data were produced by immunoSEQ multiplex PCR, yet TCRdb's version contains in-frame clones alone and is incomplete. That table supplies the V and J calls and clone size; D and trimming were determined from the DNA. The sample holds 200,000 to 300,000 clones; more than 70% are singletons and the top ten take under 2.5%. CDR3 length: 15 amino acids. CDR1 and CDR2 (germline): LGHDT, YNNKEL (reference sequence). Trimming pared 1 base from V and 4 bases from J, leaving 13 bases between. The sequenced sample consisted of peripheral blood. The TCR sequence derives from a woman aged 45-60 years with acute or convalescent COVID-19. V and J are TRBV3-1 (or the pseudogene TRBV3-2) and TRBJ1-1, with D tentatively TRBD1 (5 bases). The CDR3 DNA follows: TGTGCCAGCAGCCAAGGGGGGGGGAGGAGCACTGAAGCTTTCTTT. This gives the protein CASSQGGGRSTEAFF.